This T cell receptor beta chain was recorded in a study of blood T cell repertoires in COVID-19. At the level of the study: Whether acute or convalescent, the COVID-19 samples came from the United States, Italy and Spain. Sample material is recorded as cDNA or gDNA derived from T cells, B-cell-depleted T cells, or PBMCs.

Per the original data handling: How many nucleated cells were present was estimated from reference gene primer amplification. The protocol was immunoSEQ multiplex PCR, while the TCRdb copy is restricted to in-frame clones and leaves out a portion. The DNA was the basis for D and trimming; V, J and clone size are from that table. The data show some 150,000 clones, 75% to 90% seen once. The CDR3 loop spans 12 amino acids. Germline lookup yields CDR1 LGHDT and CDR2 YNNKEL (reference sequence). The V end lost 6 bases, the J end lost 7 bases, and 10 bases lay between the germline ends. The source is a woman at least 80 years old with acute or convalescent COVID-19. The V and J genes are TRBV3-1 (or the pseudogene TRBV3-2) and TRBJ1-3; no firm D call. The sample taken for sequencing was peripheral blood. CDR3 nucleotides: TGTGCCAGCAGTCCCGTAGAGAACACCATATATTTT. It is translated as CASSPVENTIYF.